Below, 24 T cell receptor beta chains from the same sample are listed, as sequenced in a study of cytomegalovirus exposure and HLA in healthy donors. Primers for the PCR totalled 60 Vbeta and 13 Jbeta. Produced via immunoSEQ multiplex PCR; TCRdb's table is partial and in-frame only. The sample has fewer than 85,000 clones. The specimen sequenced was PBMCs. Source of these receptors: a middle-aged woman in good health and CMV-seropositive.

CDR3 residues: CASSRPQGSETQYF. CDR3 in DNA: TGTGCCAGCAGCCGTCCCCAGGGGTCGGAGACCCAGTACTTC. The V gene is TRBV28, the J gene TRBJ2-5; D possibly corresponds to TRBD1 (6 bases). This CDR3 has 14 amino acids. Germline CDR1 reads MDHEN; CDR2 reads SYDVKM. Trimming pared 6 bases from V and 5 bases from J, leaving 16 bases between.

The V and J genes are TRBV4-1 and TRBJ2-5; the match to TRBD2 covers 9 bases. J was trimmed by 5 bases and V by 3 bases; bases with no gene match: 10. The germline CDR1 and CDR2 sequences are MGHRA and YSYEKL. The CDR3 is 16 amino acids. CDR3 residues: CASSHLRSGGFETQYF. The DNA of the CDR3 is TGCGCCAGCAGCCATCTTCGTAGCGGGGGATTCGAGACCCAGTACTTC.

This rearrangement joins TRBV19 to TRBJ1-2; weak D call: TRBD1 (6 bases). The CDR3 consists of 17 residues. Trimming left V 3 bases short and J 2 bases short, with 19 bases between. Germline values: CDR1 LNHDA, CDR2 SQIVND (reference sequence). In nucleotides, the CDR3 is TGTGCCAGTAGTATTCCAGGGGCACGAAAAGTAAACTATGGCTACACCTTC. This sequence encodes CASSIPGARKVNYGYTF.

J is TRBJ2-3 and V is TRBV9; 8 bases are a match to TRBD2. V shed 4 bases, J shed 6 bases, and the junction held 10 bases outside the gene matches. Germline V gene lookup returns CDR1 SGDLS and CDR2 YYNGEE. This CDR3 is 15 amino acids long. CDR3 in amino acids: CASSPRGGPGDTQYF. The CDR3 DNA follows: TGTGCCAGCAGCCCTCGCGGGGGGCCAGGGGATACGCAGTATTTT.

The CDR3 bases are TGTGCCAGCAGGACCCTTGCGGGGGGCCCCAATGAGCAGTTCTTC. This translates into CASRTLAGGPNEQFF. This sequence joins TRBV27 and TRBJ2-1; TRBD2 matches at 8 bases. With V trimmed by 6 bases and J by 6 bases, 10 bases remained unmatched. The CDR3 runs to 15 residues. Germline CDR1 MNHEY, CDR2 SMNVEV (reference sequence).

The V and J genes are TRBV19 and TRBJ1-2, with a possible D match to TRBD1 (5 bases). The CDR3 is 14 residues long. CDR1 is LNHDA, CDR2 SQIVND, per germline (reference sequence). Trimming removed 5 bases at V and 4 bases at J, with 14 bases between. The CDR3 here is CASSSLSQGYGYTF. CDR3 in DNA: TGTGCCAGTAGTTCCCTATCCCAGGGCTATGGCTACACCTTC.

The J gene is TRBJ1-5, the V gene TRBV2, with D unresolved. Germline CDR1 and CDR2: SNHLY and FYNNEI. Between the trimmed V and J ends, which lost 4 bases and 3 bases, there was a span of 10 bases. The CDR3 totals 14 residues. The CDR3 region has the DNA TGTGCCAGCAGTGTACGGGAGATCAATCAGCCCCAGCATTTT. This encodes CASSVREINQPQHF.

In DNA form, the CDR3 reads TGCAGTGCCTCAACGGGGTCTGGCTACACCTTC. Its translation is CSASTGSGYTF. V is TRBV20-1 and J is TRBJ1-2; D remains unclear. Per the germline V gene, CDR1 is DFQATT and CDR2 is SNEGSKA (reference sequence). There are 11 residues in the CDR3. V was cut by 6 bases and J by 7 bases, with 12 bases left in between.

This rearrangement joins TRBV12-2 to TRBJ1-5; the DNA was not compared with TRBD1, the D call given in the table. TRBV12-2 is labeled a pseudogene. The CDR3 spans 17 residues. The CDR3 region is CASRLKSGAGGNQPQHF. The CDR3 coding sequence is TGTGCAAGTCGCTTAAAATCAGGCGCAGGGGGAAATCAGCCCCAGCATTTT.

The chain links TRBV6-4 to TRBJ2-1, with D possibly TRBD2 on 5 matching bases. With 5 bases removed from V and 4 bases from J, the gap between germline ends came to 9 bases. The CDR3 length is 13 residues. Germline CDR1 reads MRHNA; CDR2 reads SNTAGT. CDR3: CASSTGEYNEQFF. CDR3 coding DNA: TGTGCCAGCAGTACCGGGGAGTACAATGAGCAGTTCTTC.

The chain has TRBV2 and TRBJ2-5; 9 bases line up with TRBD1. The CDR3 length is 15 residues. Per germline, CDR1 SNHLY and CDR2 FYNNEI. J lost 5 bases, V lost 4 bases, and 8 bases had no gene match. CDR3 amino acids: CASSVRQDRGETQYF. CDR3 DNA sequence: TGTGCCAGCAGTGTCCGACAGGACAGGGGTGAGACCCAGTACTTC.

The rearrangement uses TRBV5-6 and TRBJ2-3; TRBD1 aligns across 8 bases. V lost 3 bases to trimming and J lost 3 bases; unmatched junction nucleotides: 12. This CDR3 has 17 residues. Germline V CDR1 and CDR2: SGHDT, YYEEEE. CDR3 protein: CASSSTTGTGLTDTQYF. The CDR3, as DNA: TGTGCCAGCAGCTCGACCACCGGGACAGGACTTACAGATACGCAGTATTTT.

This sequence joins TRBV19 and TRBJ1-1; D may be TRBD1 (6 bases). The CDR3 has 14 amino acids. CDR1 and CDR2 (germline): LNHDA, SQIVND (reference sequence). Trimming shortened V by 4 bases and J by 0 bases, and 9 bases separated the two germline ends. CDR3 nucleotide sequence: TGTGCCAGTAGTAGAGGACAGATGAACACTGAAGCTTTCTTT. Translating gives CASSRGQMNTEAFF.

This chain's CDR3 is CASQGATISYNEQFF. The CDR3 DNA follows: TGTGCCAGCCAGGGGGCTACGATCTCCTACAATGAGCAGTTCTTC. The chain carries TRBV2 and TRBJ2-1; TRBD1 aligns across 8 bases. After removal of 8 bases from V and 0 bases from J, the junction contained 6 bases not matched to a gene. The germline V gene encodes CDR1 SNHLY and CDR2 FYNNEI. This CDR3 contains 15 residues.

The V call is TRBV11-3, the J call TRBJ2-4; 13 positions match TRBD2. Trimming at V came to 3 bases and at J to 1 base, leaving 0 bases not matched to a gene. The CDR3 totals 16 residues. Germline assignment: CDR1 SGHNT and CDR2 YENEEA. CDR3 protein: CASSLTSGGAKNIQYF. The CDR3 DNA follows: TGTGCCAGCAGCTTGACTAGCGGGGGGGCCAAAAACATTCAGTACTTC.

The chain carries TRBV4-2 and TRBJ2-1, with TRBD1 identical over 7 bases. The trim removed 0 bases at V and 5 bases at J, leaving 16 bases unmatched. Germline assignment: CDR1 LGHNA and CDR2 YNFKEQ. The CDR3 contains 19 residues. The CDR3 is CASSQEESAPGQPNNEQFF. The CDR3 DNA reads TGTGCCAGCAGCCAAGAGGAATCGGCCCCGGGACAGCCAAACAATGAGCAGTTCTTC.

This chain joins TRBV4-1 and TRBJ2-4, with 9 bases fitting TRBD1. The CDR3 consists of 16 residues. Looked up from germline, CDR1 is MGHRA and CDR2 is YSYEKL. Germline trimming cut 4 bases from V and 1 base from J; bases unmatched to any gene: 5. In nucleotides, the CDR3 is TGCGCCAGCAGCCCCATCGGACAGGGGGCCAAAAACATTCAGTACTTC. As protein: CASSPIGQGAKNIQYF.

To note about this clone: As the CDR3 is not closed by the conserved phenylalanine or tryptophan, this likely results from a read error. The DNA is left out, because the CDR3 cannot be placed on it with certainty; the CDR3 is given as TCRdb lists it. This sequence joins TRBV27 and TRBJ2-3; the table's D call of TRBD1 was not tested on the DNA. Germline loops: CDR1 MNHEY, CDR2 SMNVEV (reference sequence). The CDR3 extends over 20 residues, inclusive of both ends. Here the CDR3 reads CASTGSADEGDTQYFGATVP.

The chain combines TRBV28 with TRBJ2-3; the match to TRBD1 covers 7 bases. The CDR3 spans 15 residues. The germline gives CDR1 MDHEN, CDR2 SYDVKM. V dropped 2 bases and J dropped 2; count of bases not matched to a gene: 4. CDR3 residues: CASSLPGTATDTQYF. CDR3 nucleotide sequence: TGTGCCAGCAGTTTACCCGGGACAGCCACAGATACGCAGTATTTT.

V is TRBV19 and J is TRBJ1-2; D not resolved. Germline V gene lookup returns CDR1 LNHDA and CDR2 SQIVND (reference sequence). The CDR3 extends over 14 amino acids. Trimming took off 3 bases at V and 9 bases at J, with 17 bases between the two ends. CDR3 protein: CASSIPQEGRRYTF. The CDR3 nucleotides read TGTGCCAGTAGTATCCCTCAAGAAGGGAGGCGCTACACCTTC.

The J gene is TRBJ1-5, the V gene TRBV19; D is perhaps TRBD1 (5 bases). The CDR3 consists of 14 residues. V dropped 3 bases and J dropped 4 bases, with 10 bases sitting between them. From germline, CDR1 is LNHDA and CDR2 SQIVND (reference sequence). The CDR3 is CASSIQDNNQPQHF. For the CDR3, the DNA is TGTGCCAGTAGTATCCAGGACAATAATCAGCCCCAGCATTTT.

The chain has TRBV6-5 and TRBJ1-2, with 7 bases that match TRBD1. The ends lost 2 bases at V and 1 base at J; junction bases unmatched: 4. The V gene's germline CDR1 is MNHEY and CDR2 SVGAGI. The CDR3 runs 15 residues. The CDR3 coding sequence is TGTGCCAGCAGTTACAGGGGGCAGGGTAACTATGGCTACACCTTC. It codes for CASSYRGQGNYGYTF.

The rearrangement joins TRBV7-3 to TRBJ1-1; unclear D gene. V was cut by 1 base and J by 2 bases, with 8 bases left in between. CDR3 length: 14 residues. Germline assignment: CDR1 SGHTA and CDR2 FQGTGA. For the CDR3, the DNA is TGTGCCAGCAGCTTAAATCGGGTAAACACTGAAGCTTTCTTT. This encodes CASSLNRVNTEAFF.

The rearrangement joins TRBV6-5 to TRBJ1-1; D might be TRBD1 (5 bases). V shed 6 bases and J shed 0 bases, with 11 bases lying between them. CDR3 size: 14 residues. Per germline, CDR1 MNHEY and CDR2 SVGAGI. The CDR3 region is CASSSRALNTEAFF. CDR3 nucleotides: TGTGCCAGCAGCAGCAGGGCCTTGAACACTGAAGCTTTCTTT.